The rows below give T cell receptor beta chains drawn from one sample of a study of blood T cell repertoires in COVID-19. Sequencing was performed with immunoSEQ multiplex PCR; in TCRdb, only in-frame clones are kept and a portion is missing. The table includes around 300,000 clones, 88% detected once. Input material: peripheral blood. The receptors originated from a woman between 50 and 59 years old with active or convalescent COVID-19. Each CDR3 is given with its conserved first and last residue. Fields, in order: D gene, V gene, J gene, clone size, CDR3 DNA, CDR3 protein. D genes are given only for firm matches. Clone sizes are given selectively: once, few, many, or a class where the clone is expanded.

NA	TRBV4-3	TRBJ2-3	NA	TGCGCCAGCAGCCAAGTCCCAGTCGGCACAGATACGCAGTATTTT	CASSQVPVGTDTQYF
NA	TRBV19	TRBJ1-2	NA	TGTGCCAGTACCACATATCACACTGCGGAGGATCTGGGGGGCTACACCTTC	CASTTYHTAEDLGGYTF
TRBD1	TRBV9	TRBJ2-5	few	TGTGCCAGCAGCGTACAGGACAGGGGGTCCCAAGAGACCCAGTACTTC	CASSVQDRGSQETQYF
NA	TRBV6-5	TRBJ1-1	NA	TGTGCCAGCAGTTACGAGCGACAGATGAACACTGAAGCTTTCTTT	CASSYERQMNTEAFF
NA	TRBV5-1	TRBJ1-2	NA	TGCGCCAGCAGCTTGGCAGGGGATAACTATGGCTACACCTTC	CASSLAGDNYGYTF
NA	TRBV6-5	TRBJ2-2	NA	TGTGCCAGCAGTTACTCAGCCCTCACCGGGGAGCTGTTTTTT	CASSYSALTGELFF
NA	TRBV7-2	TRBJ1-5	NA	TGTGCCAGCAGCAGTCACGCGAGCAATCAGCCCCAGCATTTT	CASSSHASNQPQHF
NA	TRBV7-6	TRBJ1-3	NA	TGTGCCAGCAGCCCCGGAGGTTCTGGAAACACCATATATTTT	CASSPGGSGNTIYF
TRBD1	TRBV5-6	TRBJ2-1	NA	TGTGCCAGCAGCTGGGGACAGGGGCAATACAATGAGCAGTTCTTC	CASSWGQGQYNEQFF
TRBD1	TRBV10-3	TRBJ1-6	NA	TGTGCCATCAGTCCCACAGGGGTCTGGAATAATTCACCCCTCCACTTT	CAISPTGVWNNSPLHF
NA	TRBV6-2/TRBV6-3	TRBJ2-7	NA	TGTGCCAGCAGTATCGGGTCTACAACCTCCTCCTACGAGCAGTACTTC	CASSIGSTTSSYEQYF
NA	TRBV7-9	TRBJ2-7	few	TGTGCCAGCAGCTTAGGTCCCGGACAGACCTACGAGCAGTACTTC	CASSLGPGQTYEQYF
NA	TRBV30	TRBJ1-4	NA	TGTGCCTGGAGTGTACTCGGGGGGAAAGAAGAAAAACTGTTTTTT	CAWSVLGGKEEKLFF
TRBD1	TRBV30	TRBJ1-1	NA	TGTGCCTGGATCGTTGACAGGGGGATAGCTGAAGCTTTCTTT	CAWIVDRGIAEAFF
TRBD1	TRBV25-1	TRBJ1-6	NA	TGTGCCAGCAGTGGAGGGACAGGGACGTCACCCCTCCACTTT	CASSGGTGTSPLHF
TRBD1	TRBV28	TRBJ2-7	NA	TGTGCCAGCATACAGGGGAACCACGAGCAGTACTTC	CASIQGNHEQYF
NA	TRBV2	TRBJ1-6	NA	TGTGCCAGCAGTGAAGACAGGGCTGATAATTCACCCCTCCACTTT	CASSEDRADNSPLHF
TRBD1	TRBV5-1	TRBJ2-2	NA	TGCGCCAGCCGTAGGACAGGGGAGTACACCGGGGAGCTGTTTTTT	CASRRTGEYTGELFF
TRBD2	TRBV7-2	TRBJ2-1	NA	TGTGCCAGCAGCCCACTCGCGGTGCTAGCGGGGGGAGGGGAGCAGTTCTTC	CASSPLAVLAGGGEQFF
NA	TRBV27	TRBJ2-2	NA	TGTGCCAGCAGTCCGGGATCCGGGGAGCTGTTTTTT	CASSPGSGELFF